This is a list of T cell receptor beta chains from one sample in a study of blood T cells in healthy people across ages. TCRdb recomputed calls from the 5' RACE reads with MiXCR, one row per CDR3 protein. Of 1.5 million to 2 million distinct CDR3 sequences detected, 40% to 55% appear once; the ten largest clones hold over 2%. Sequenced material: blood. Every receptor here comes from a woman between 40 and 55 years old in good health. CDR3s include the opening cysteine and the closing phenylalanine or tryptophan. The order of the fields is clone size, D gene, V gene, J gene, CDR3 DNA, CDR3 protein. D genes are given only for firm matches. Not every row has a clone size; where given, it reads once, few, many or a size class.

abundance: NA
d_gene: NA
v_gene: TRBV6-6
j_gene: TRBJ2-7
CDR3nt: TGTGCCAGCCGGAAAGGACAGAATTCCTACGAGCAGTACTTC
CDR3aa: CASRKGQNSYEQYF

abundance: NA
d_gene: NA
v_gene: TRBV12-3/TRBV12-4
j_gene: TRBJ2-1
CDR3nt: TGTGCCAGCAGTTCACTTGAGGGAGGCGCCTACAATGAGCAGTTCTTC
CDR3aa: CASSSLEGGAYNEQFF

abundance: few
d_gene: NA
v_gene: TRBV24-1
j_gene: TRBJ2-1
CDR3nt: TGTGCCACGGGTGGGGGCAGCCGATTATACAATGAGCAGTTCTTC
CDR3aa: CATGGGSRLYNEQFF

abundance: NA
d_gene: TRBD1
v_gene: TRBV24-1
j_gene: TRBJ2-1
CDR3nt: TGTGCCACCAGTGATTCCTACAGGGGGCTCGGGTACAATGAGCAGTTCTTC
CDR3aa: CATSDSYRGLGYNEQFF

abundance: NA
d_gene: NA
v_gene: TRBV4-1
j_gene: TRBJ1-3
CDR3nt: TGCGCCAGCAGCCAAGTTGAGGGCCGGCAGGGTCCAAACACCATATATTTT
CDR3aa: CASSQVEGRQGPNTIYF

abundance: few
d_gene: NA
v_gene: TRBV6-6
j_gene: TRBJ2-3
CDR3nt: TGTGCCACCACTGGGGGCCTTACAGATACGCAGTATTTT
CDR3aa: CATTGGLTDTQYF

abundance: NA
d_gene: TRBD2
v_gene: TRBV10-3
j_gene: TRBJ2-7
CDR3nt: TGTGCCATCAGCTCGGGGGGGTGGGGCTACGAGCAGTACTTC
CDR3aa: CAISSGGWGYEQYF

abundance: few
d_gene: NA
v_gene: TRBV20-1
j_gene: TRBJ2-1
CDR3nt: TGCAGTGCTAGAGAGGGGGGCCCCTACAATGAGCAGTTCTTC
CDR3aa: CSAREGGPYNEQFF

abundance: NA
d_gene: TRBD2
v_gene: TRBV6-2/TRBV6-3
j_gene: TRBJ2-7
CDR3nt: TGTGCCAGCAGTTACCCCCAAGCGGGGGGTTCCTACGAGCAGTACTTC
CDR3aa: CASSYPQAGGSYEQYF

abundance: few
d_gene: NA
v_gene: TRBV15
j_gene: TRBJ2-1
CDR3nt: TGTGCCACCAGGGGAACGGCTTCCCTCTACAATGAGCAGTTCTTC
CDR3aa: CATRGTASLYNEQFF

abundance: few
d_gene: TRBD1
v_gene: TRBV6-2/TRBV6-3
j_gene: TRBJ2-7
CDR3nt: TGTGCCAGCAGTTACTCTACGGGACAGGGCTCTTGGGAGCAGTACTTC
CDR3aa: CASSYSTGQGSWEQYF

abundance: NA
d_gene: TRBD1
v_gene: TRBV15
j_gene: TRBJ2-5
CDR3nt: TGTGCCACCAGCGGTGACAGGGGTCAAGAGACCCAGTACTTC
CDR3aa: CATSGDRGQETQYF

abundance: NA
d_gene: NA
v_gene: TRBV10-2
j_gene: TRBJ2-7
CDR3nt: TGCGCCAGCAGTGGCTCCTTCTATTACGAGCAGTACTTC
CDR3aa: CASSGSFYYEQYF

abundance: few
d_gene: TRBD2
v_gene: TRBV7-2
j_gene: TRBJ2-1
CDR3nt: TGTGCCAGCAGCTTAGCACCTAGCGGGGGTTACAATGAGCAGTTCTTC
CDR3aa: CASSLAPSGGYNEQFF

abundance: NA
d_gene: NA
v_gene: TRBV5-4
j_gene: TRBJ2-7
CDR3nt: TGTGCCAGCAGGGTTGGGGACGCCGAGCAGTACTTC
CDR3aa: CASRVGDAEQYF

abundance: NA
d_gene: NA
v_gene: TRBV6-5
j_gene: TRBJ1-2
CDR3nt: TGTGCCAGCAGGATAAAGAACCGGGACAACTATGGCTACACCTTC
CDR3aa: CASRIKNRDNYGYTF

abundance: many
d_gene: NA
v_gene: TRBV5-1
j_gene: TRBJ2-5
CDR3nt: TGCGCCAGCAGTTGGGCGGGACGCCAAGAGACCCAGTACTTC
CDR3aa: CASSWAGRQETQYF

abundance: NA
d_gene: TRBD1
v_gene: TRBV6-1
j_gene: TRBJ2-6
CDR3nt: TGTGCCAGCAGCCACAAGACAGGGGGCGCGTTTACTGGGGCCAACGTCCTGACTTTC
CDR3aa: CASSHKTGGAFTGANVLTF

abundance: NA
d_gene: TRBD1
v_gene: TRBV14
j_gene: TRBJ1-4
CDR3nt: TGTGCCAGCAGCCGCTGGGGGACAGGGTTTGAAAAACTGTTTTTT
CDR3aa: CASSRWGTGFEKLFF

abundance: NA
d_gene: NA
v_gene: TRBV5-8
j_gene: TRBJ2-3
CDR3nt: TGTGCCACCTCCCGGGGGCGAGGGGGCGCGACGGATACGCAGTATTTT
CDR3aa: CATSRGRGGATDTQYF

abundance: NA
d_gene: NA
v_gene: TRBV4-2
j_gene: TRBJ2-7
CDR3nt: TGTGCCAGCAGCCCGGCGAGGGTTTTCGGCTACGAGCAGTACTTC
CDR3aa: CASSPARVFGYEQYF

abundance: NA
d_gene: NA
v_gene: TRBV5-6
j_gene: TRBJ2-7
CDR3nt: TGTGCCAGCGGGGCAGGGATCTCCTACGAGCAGTACTTC
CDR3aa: CASGAGISYEQYF

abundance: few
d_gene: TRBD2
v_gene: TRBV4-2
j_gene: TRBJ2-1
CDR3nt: TGTGCCAGCCGCTTGACTAGCGGGGGGCTGAATGAGCAGTTCTTC
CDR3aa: CASRLTSGGLNEQFF

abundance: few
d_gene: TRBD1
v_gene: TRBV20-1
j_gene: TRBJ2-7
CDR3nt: TGCAGTGCCAAGGGGACAGGGGGGAAAGAGCAGTACTTC
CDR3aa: CSAKGTGGKEQYF

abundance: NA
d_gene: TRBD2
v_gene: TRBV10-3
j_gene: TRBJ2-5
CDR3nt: TGTGCCATCAGCCCGGGACTAGCGGGGTCCTGGGAGACCCAGTACTTC
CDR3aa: CAISPGLAGSWETQYF

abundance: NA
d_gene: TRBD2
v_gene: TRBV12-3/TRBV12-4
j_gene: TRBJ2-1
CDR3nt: TGTGCCAACAGGGTGACTAGCGGGGGGGCAAATGAGCAGTTCTTC
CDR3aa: CANRVTSGGANEQFF

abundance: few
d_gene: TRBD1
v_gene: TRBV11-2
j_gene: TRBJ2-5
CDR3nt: TGTGCCAGCAGCGCCCCCGGGACAGGGGGCTCGGAGACCCAGTACTTC
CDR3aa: CASSAPGTGGSETQYF

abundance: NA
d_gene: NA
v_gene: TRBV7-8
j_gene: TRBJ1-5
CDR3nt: TGTGCCAGCAGCGTCGACCAGGGCCAGCCCCAGCATTTT
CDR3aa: CASSVDQGQPQHF

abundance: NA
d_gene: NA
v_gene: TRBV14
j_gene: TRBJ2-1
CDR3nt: TGTGCCAGCAGCTTTACCTGGGGGGCGGAGACCCAGTTCTTC
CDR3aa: CASSFTWGAETQFF

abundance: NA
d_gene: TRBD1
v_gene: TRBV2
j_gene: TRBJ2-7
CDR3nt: TGTGCCAGCATCAGACAGGGGGCCTACGAGCAGTACTTC
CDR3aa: CASIRQGAYEQYF

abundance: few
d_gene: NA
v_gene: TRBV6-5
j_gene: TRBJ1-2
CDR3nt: TGTGCCAGCAGTTCATGGAACTCCGGGACGGCCTATGGCTACACCTTC
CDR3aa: CASSSWNSGTAYGYTF

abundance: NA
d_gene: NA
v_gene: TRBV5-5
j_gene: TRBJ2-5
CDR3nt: TGTGCCAGCAGCTTGTACAGAGTAGAAGAGACCCAGTACTTC
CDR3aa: CASSLYRVEETQYF

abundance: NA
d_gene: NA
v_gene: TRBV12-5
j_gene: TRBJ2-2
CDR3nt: TGTGCTAGTGGTTTGTGGGGGGGCGCGATCCCCGGGGAGCTGTTTTTT
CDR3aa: CASGLWGGAIPGELFF

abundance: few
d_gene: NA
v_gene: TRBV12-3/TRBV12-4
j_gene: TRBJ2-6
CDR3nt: TGTGCCAGCAGCCAACAGGGTGTATACTCTGGGGCCAACGTCCTGACTTTC
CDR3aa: CASSQQGVYSGANVLTF

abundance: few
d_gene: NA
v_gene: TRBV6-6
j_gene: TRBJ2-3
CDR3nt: TGTGCCAGCAGTTCCCGGGACTTACGCACAGATACGCAGTATTTT
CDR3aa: CASSSRDLRTDTQYF

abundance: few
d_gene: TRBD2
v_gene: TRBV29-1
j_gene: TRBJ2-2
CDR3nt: TGCAGCGCCGGGGGGGGCTCGAACACCGGGGAGCTGTTTTTT
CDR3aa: CSAGGGSNTGELFF

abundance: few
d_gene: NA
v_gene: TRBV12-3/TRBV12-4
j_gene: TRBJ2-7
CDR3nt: TGTGCCAGCAGCTTTGCGGGCGACGAGCAGTACTTC
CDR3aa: CASSFAGDEQYF

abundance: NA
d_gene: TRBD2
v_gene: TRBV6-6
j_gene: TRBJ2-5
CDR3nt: TGTGCCAGCAGAGAAACCGGGACTAGTAGCGAGACCCAGTACTTC
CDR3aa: CASRETGTSSETQYF

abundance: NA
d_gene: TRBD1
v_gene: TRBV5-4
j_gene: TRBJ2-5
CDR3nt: TGTGCCAGCAGCTTGGGGGACAGGGGGTGGAGAGATGAGCAGTACTTC
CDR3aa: CASSLGDRGWRDEQYF

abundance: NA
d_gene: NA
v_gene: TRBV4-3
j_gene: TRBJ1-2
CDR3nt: TGCGCCAGCAGCCAAGATAGCAGGTCCTTCCTCCTAGGCTACACCTTC
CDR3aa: CASSQDSRSFLLGYTF

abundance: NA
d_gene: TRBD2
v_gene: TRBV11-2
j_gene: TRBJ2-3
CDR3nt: TGTGCCAGCAGCCGAGGGCGCGGGGGGTATACAGATACGCAGTATTTT
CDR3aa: CASSRGRGGYTDTQYF

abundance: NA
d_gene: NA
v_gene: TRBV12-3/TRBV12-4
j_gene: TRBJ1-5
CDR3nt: TGTGCCAGCAGTCCAGACGCCCTGAGCAATCAGCCCCAGCATTTT
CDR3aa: CASSPDALSNQPQHF

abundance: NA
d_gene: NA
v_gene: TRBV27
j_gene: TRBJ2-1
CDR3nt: TGTGCCAGCAGTGTGTCACAGTACAATGAGCAGTTCTTC
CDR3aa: CASSVSQYNEQFF

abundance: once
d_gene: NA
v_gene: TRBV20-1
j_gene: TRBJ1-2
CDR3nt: TGCAGTGCTGAAGACAGGTCTTTACAGTATGGCTACACCTTC
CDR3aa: CSAEDRSLQYGYTF

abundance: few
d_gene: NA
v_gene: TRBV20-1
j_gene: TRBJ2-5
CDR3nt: TGCAGTCCCCGAGAGGGGTTAGAGGAGACCCAGTACTTC
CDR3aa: CSPREGLEETQYF

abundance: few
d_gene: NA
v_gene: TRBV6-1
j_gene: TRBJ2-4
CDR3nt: TGTGCCAGCAGTCGGACCCTGGGGAGGGGGCTAGTGGACATTCAGTACTTC
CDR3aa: CASSRTLGRGLVDIQYF

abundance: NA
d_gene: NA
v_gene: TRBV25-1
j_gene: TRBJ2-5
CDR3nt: TGTGCCAGCAGTGGACCGGCAGGGATTATAGAGACCCAGTACTTC
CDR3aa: CASSGPAGIIETQYF

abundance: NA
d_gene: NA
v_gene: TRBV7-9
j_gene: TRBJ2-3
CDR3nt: TGTCCCAGCAGCTTGGGCGGGACAGCATCTAGCACAGATACGCAGTATTTT
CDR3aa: CPSSLGGTASSTDTQYF

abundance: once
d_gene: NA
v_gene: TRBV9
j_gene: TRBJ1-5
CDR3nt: TGTGCCAGCAGCGTAGAACCCCTAAGCAATCAGCCCCAGCATTTT
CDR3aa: CASSVEPLSNQPQHF

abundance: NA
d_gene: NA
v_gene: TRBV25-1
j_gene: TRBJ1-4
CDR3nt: TGTGCCAGCAGTGAAGGGAGGGGCGGAAAACTGTTTTTT
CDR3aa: CASSEGRGGKLFF

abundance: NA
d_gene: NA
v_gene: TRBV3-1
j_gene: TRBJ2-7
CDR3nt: TGTGCCAGCAGCCAAGACTGGGGAATGAGCGAGGACCCGGCCTACTACGAGCAGTACTTC
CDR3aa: CASSQDWGMSEDPAYYEQYF

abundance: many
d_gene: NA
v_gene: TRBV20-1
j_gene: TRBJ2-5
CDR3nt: TGCAGTGCTAGCGGACAAGAGACCCAGTACTTC
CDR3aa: CSASGQETQYF

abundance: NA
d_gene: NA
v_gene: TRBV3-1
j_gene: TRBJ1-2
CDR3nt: TGTGCCAGCAGCCACGTCGCCGAGAGGGACTATGGCTACACCTTC
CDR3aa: CASSHVAERDYGYTF

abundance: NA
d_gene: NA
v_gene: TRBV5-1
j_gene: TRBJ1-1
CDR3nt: TGCGCCAGCAGCTTGGAAGGGAGGGGCACGAACACTGAAGCTTTCTTT
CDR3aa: CASSLEGRGTNTEAFF